This is a list of T cell receptor beta chains from one sample in a study of CD8+ T cells in alopecia areata. The data were produced by immunoSEQ multiplex PCR, yet TCRdb's version contains in-frame clones alone and is incomplete. The data show roughly 150,000 clones, with around half seen just once and approximately 19% held by the top ten. Source: CD8+ T cells sorted from blood, taken at week 0. These receptors were collected from a human donor with alopecia areata. Both conserved end residues are part of each CDR3.

cdr3_aa	v_call	j_call
CASSFHSIYEQYF	TRBV28	TRBJ2-7
CASSQAGDPREPQYF	TRBV7-6	TRBJ2-3
CAIKGGRNNEQFF	TRBV10-3	TRBJ2-1
CASSYRETQYF	TRBV11-2	TRBJ2-5
CASSLAGGANTEAFF	TRBV13	TRBJ1-1
CAWSLSNTDNEQFF	TRBV30	TRBJ2-1
CAWSSGVGPESKGYTF	TRBV30	TRBJ1-2
CATSRDGTGLYEQYF	TRBV15	TRBJ2-7
CASSLADYSYEQYF	TRBV7-6	TRBJ2-7
CASSAGFGAFF	TRBV25-1	TRBJ1-1
CASSWVRDRGPDTQYF	TRBV7-8	TRBJ2-3
CASSVAASGGIDTQYF	TRBV9	TRBJ2-3
CSVDGQGSNTEAFF	TRBV29-1	TRBJ1-1
CASSQERQGYGYTF	TRBV4-3	TRBJ1-2
CASSPVRGGRRETQYF	TRBV5-6	TRBJ2-5
CASSLGPGYEQYF	TRBV27	TRBJ2-7
CASSDFNSYSPLHF	TRBV25-1	TRBJ1-6
CSVALAGETGELFF	TRBV29-1	TRBJ2-2
CASRLQGASNEQFF	TRBV2	TRBJ2-1
CASSNREAQYF	TRBV27	TRBJ2-3
CASSLAQYNEQFF	TRBV7-7	TRBJ2-1
CASSRDRDLYGYTF	TRBV19	TRBJ1-2
CSALEQGEQYF	TRBV20-1	TRBJ2-7
CSVVLDSGRTQYF	TRBV29-1	TRBJ2-5
CATSDIQGDSTDTQYF	TRBV15	TRBJ2-3
CASIGGGGELFF	TRBV10-2	TRBJ2-2
CSIEGVETEAFF	TRBV29-1	TRBJ1-1
CASSQDRVGTGNIQYF	TRBV4-3	TRBJ2-4
CASPSGGRNQPQHF	TRBV5-1	TRBJ1-5
CASSIGVGQFF	TRBV5-6	TRBJ2-1
CSIIQGVGANVLTF	TRBV29-1	TRBJ2-6
CASSLAQGQNEQYF	TRBV7-9	.
CASSARKLETANTEAFF	TRBV9	TRBJ1-1
CASSERDLGREQFF	TRBV9	TRBJ2-1
CASSGHGANTEAFF	TRBV13	TRBJ1-1
CAWTPILGGLGGYTF	TRBV30	TRBJ1-2
CASSKGYTGELFF	TRBV19	TRBJ2-2
CSVADNLLGVYGYTF	TRBV29-1	TRBJ1-2
CAISGGDAAFF	TRBV10-3	TRBJ1-1
CAWSGENTEAFF	TRBV30	TRBJ1-1
CASNYHDPDRGYGYTF	TRBV5-4	TRBJ1-2
CASSHRGSEAFF	TRBV27	TRBJ1-1